These 10 T cell receptor beta chains were all obtained from the same sample, sequenced in a study of T cells after yellow fever vaccination. TCRdb re-called the 5' RACE reads with MiXCR, one entry per CDR3 protein. The data show some 300,000 distinct CDR3 sequences, approximately 10% seen once. The input for sequencing was CD4+ T cells sorted from PBMCs, taken 5 days after the yellow fever booster vaccination. The receptors here all came from a man between 18 and 29 years old who received the YFV17D yellow fever vaccine.

This clonotype appeared a few times. This chain uses TRBV4-3 with TRBJ2-1, with a possible D match to TRBD1 (6 bases). The ends were cut back, 1 base at V and 0 bases at J, with 10 bases in the middle. Germline loops: CDR1 LGHNA, CDR2 YSLEER. This CDR3 region has 16 residues. The CDR3 reads CASSQARGGSYNEQFF. The CDR3 DNA reads TGCGCCAGCAGCCAAGCCCGAGGGGGCTCCTACAATGAGCAGTTCTTC.

This clonotype has more than one count but fewer than ten. The J gene is TRBJ1-4, the V gene TRBV4-2; D is undetermined. The CDR3 loop spans 15 amino acids. Between the trimmed V and J ends, which lost 4 bases and 5 bases, there was a span of 14 bases. Germline loops: CDR1 LGHNA, CDR2 YNFKEQ. The CDR3: CASSLRVEINEKLFF. The CDR3 bases are TGTGCCAGCAGCCTCCGTGTAGAAATAAATGAAAAACTGTTTTTT.

J is TRBJ2-7 and V is TRBV6-6, with 9 bases matching TRBD2. This CDR3 is built from 14 residues. Germline CDR1 reads MNHNY; CDR2 reads SVGAGI (reference sequence). Trimming took 4 bases from V and 3 from J; bases not matched to a gene: 4. The CDR3 DNA reads as TGTGCCAGCAGTTTTGATAGCGGGGGCTACGAGCAGTACGTC. Translated: CASSFDSGGYEQYV.

The rearrangement uses TRBV30 and TRBJ2-2, with D possibly being TRBD1 (5 bases). This CDR3 has 13 residues. V lost 0 bases and J lost 6, with 8 bases in between. Germline V gives CDR1 GTSNPN, CDR2 SVGIG (reference sequence). CDR3 nucleotide sequence: TGTGCCTGGAGTGTGGTCAGGGCCGGGGAGCTGTTTTTT. Translation: CAWSVVRAGELFF.

V usage is TRBV12-3 or TRBV12-4 and J usage is TRBJ1-1; D gene ambiguous. The CDR3 sequence is 15 residues long. V lost 2 bases and J 1 base, leaving 11 bases between the germline ends. The CDR3 DNA follows: TGTGCCAGCAGTTTATCGTCGGGAGGGAACACTGAAGCTTTCTTT. As protein: CASSLSSGGNTEAFF.

This clonotype came up a few times. The gene calls are TRBV5-5 and TRBJ2-1; possible D gene TRBD1, 6 bases. Trimming removed 3 bases from V and 1 base from J, with 14 bases in between. Germline V gene data show CDR1 as SGHKS and CDR2 as YYEKEE (reference sequence). This CDR3 spans 16 amino acids. In DNA form, the CDR3 reads TGTGCCAGCAGCTCCAGACAGGATCAGTCCTACAATGAGCAGTTCTTC. Its translation is CASSSRQDQSYNEQFF. The full variable domain, in which reference TRBV5-5 and TRBJ2-1 provide the parts outside the CDR3, is DAGVTQSPTHLIKTRGQQVTLRCSPISGHKSVSWYQQVLGQGPQFIFQYYEKEERGRGNFPDRFSARQFPNYSSELNVNALLLGDSALYLCASSSRQDQSYNEQFFGPGTRLTVL.

This clonotype was detected a few times. The chain is built from TRBV18 and TRBJ2-1; TRBD1 matches 9 bases. The trim removed 3 bases at V and 2 bases at J, leaving 2 bases unmatched. Germline loops: CDR1 KGHSH, CDR2 LQKENI. The CDR3 covers 15 residues. Here the CDR3 DNA reads TGTGCCAGCTCACCGAGGGACAGGGCCTACAATGAGCAGTTCTTC. Its protein product is CASSPRDRAYNEQFF.

This clonotype was counted ten times or more. The V and J genes are TRBV2 and TRBJ2-7; D is unresolved. V was pared by 1 base and J by 3 bases, with 7 bases between. The CDR3 covers 13 residues. The germline V gene has CDR1 SNHLY and CDR2 FYNNEI. This chain's CDR3 is CASSEDSGYEQYV. Written as DNA, the CDR3 is TGTGCCAGCAGTGAAGATTCAGGCTACGAGCAGTACGTC.

This clonotype was seen many times. CDR3 sequence reads: CASSLQGWTEAFF. CDR3 DNA sequence: TGTGCCAGCAGCTTACAGGGCTGGACTGAAGCTTTCTTT. V is TRBV9 and J is TRBJ1-1, with TRBD1 as a possible D gene (6 bases). V was shortened by 4 bases and J by 5 bases, with 12 bases between the two germline ends. Germline values: CDR1 SGDLS, CDR2 YYNGEE. The CDR3 consists of 13 residues.

This clonotype turned up a few times. The chain is built from TRBV10-3 and TRBJ2-5, with D uncertain. V was trimmed by 3 bases and J by 3 bases, leaving 11 bases between them. The length of the CDR3 is 14 residues. Germline-derived CDR1 and CDR2 are ENHRY and SYGVKD. The CDR3, as DNA: TGTGCCATCAGTGACGGGCCAGGCAAAGAGACCCAGTACTTC. It specifies CAISDGPGKETQYF.